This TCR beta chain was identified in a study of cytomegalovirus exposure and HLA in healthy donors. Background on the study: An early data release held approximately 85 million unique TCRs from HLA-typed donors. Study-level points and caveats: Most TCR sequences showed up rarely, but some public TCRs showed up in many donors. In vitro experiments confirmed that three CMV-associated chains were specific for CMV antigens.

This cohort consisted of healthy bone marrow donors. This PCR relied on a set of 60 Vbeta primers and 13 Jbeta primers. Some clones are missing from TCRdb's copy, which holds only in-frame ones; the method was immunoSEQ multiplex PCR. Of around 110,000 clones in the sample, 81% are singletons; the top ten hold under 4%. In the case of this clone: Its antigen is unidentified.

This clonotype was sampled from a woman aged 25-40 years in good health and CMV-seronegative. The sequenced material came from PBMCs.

CDR3 amino acids: CASSRDTGVETQYF. The CDR3 bases are TGTGCCAGCAGCCGCGATACAGGGGTAGAGACCCAGTACTTC. The chain couples TRBV7-9 to TRBJ2-5, with 7 bases that match TRBD1. CDR3 length: 14 residues. J was trimmed by 4 bases and V by 5 bases; bases with no gene match: 7. The germline V gene has CDR1 SEHNR and CDR2 FQNEAQ (reference sequence). The full variable domain, with the rest looked up from reference TRBV7-9 and TRBJ2-5, is DTGVSQNPRHKITKRGQNVTFRCDPISEHNRLYWYRQTLGQGPEFLTYFQNEAQLEKSRLLSDRFSAERPKGSFSTLEIQRTEQGDSAMYLCASSRDTGVETQYFGPGTRLLVL.